This TCR beta chain derives from a study of neurological immune-mediated disorders (dated by TCRdb to about 2019). For context, the study as a whole: Of the roughly 34 multiple sclerosis patients, about 30 had relapsing-remitting MS and 3 had secondary progressive MS. Longitudinal samples, technical triplicates and paired sorted CD4+ and CD8+ T-cell subsets, alongside PBMC samples, were included among the roughly 110 TCR-beta libraries. The cohort included some 68 subjects: some 14 with HAM/TSP, roughly 35 with multiple sclerosis, and some 20 healthy controls. Peripheral blood TCR-beta repertoires from HTLV-I-associated myelopathy (HAM/TSP) patients, multiple sclerosis patients and healthy controls were compared by UMI-based sequencing.

What the authors observed across the whole study: No association of the MS cluster with clinical or MRI features was observed, and the need for larger cohorts was stated by the authors. The highest TCR clonal expansion was observed in HAM/TSP patients, whereas the lowest was observed in MS patients, even when compared with healthy controls. Across subjects, expanded clones never shared an identical CDR3 amino acid sequence, which suggests that the TCR-beta repertoires in every group were private. In a phylogenetic analysis, the repertoires of 18 out of 34 MS patients fell into a single cluster of related CDR3 sequences, pointing to a possible signature at the repertoire level.

cDNA synthesis used template-switch 5'RACE with a primer carrying a 10-nucleotide random unique molecular identifier tagging each TCR transcript. Over 170 million TCR-beta sequences, covering 15-18 subjects, were produced in each sequencing run. The RNeasy kit was used to extract total RNA. Using the KAPA Real-time Library Amplification kit, TCR-beta VDJ regions were amplified with primers for the TCR constant region and the 5'RACE anchor. A first PCR added sample indexes and Illumina adaptors, after which a second PCR increased the library yield. After Ampure bead purification, the roughly 650 bp TCR product was size-selected on a 2% E-gel SizeSelection system. Before pooling, library quality was checked on a Bioanalyzer, concentration was measured with Qubit, and libraries were quantified with the Kapa Library Quantification kit. Paired-end 2 x 150 bp sequencing of the libraries was performed on an Illumina HiSeq 2500. To increase sequence diversity, about 25-31% phiX was spiked into each library pool. Per the authors' processing: The UMI-based MiGEC pipeline processed quality-filtered reads and removed over 75% of raw TCR sequences during error correction. VDJ genes were aligned to IMGT germline references, and clonotypes were defined by unique CDR3 amino acid sequence plus V-J genes. VDJtools evaluated clonal expansion, Shannon diversity and CDR3 relatedness (CalcPairwiseDistances, ClusterSamples); CLCbio workbench built phylogenetic trees. Clones with at least 8 unique UMIs were defined as expanded, with this threshold being based on coefficient-of-variation modelling across technical triplicates. TCRdb ran its own pipeline on the public reads, namely fastp trimming at Q25 and MiXCR clone calling, and kept in-frame beta chains. CDR3 protein duplicates are merged, each entry listing the most common genes and DNA. For this entry, the V and J calls and clone size follow TCRdb and not the study's own pipeline. The sample profile shows about 40,000 distinct CDR3 sequences; approximately 2.4% of them were found once. Clones ranked in the top ten supply 2.4% of the sample.

Unsorted PBMC libraries were generated from 2 million PBMCs stored in RNAlater at -80 °C until RNA extraction. Multiple sclerosis patients were enrolled in a US clinical protocol evaluating disease progression by magnetic resonance imaging. Peripheral blood was subjected to Ficoll-Hypaque density gradient centrifugation to isolate PBMCs, which were then cryopreserved in liquid nitrogen. For CDR1 and CDR2, the germline V gene lists SGHTA and FQGNSA. Including cysteine and phenylalanine, the CDR3 has 15 amino acids. Kept here is only the CDR3 DNA, which spans 45 bases and is read in frame from base 1. In this sample, this clonotype turned up many times. What antigen it recognizes has not been identified. One junction end does not reproduce the germline sequence, and a read error may be involved.

The sequence came from a man over 45 with multiple sclerosis. The chain uses TRBV7-2 and TRBJ1-5; the D gene is possibly TRBD1, with 5 bases matching. Sequenced input: PBMCs. CDR3 sequence: CASSLVGGSNQPQNF. The bases are TGTGCCAGCAGCTTAGTTGGGGGTAGCAATCAGCCCCAGAATTTT.